This T cell receptor beta chain was sequenced for a study of T cell repertoires in cytomegalovirus infection (dated by TCRdb to between 2018 and 2021). Describing the broader study: The peptide stimulations were aimed at well-studied HLA-B-restricted epitopes as well as recently identified HLA-C-restricted CMV epitopes, whose presentation resists viral immunomodulation. Because public TCR beta signatures pointed to carriage of CMV infection together with the matching HLA type, the HLA type of each donor mattered for the analysis. What the authors observed across the whole study: Carriers of CMV infection plus the relevant HLA type were discriminated by the cumulative frequency of public TCR beta family members in the study cohort and in an independent roughly 320-donor cohort. The ex vivo response was dominated by HLA-C-restricted CMV-specific TCR beta clonotypes, which also provided the single most frequent clonotype in two of eight donors.

This specimen's treatment or condition label, per the study, means: in vitro stimulation with specific CMV peptide epitopes to enrich CMV-specific T cells. At least ten counts were recorded for this clonotype. Its antigen target is currently unknown. There are no base qualities to consult, and no much larger clone falls within one base. CDR1 and CDR2 are read off the germline V gene (reference sequence) as MNHEY and SMNVEV. The CDR3 goes from the cysteine to the phenylalanine over 14 residues. The only DNA kept is the CDR3, 42 bases in frame from the first base. V is clipped by 2 bases and J by 1 base, and the sequence between their germline boundaries is 8 bases long. Instrument used: Illumina HiSeq 1500. Through fastp at Q25 and MiXCR, TCRdb rebuilt clones from the public reads, retaining in-frame beta chains. When rows share a CDR3 protein, they turn into one entry using the most common DNA and genes. The sample yields approximately 910,000 distinct CDR3 sequences; roughly 31% were counted once. In total, the top ten clones hold about an eighth of the sample.

The chain is encoded by TRBV27 joined to TRBJ1-1; a tentative D call is TRBD1 (5 bases match). The sequence derives from a human donor in good health (CMV status not recorded). Some clones in this sample may be carry-over from other donors' samples. This material consisted of cultured CD8+ T cells from PBMCs, taken from culture after CMV antigen stimulation. The CDR3 reads as follows: CASSLRRANTEAFF. The DNA sequence is as follows: TGTGCCAGCAGTTTACGCAGGGCGAACACTGAAGCTTTCTTT.